The T cell receptor (beta chain) described here comes from a study of T cell responses to AZD1222 COVID-19 vaccine. Study-level information: Pooling of second doses given at about 4 or about 12 weeks was done. Study results and caveats: Baseline seropositivity occurred in only six AZD1222 recipients. Donors, mostly white British, included more females; clonal diversity was possibly underestimated. A reported finding is that nearly half of spike-specific TCRs target unmutated variant regions.

Assay used: immunoSEQ multiplex PCR; TCRdb lists only in-frame clones, some missing. The table includes more than 85,000 clones, approximately 87% detected once. CDR1 and CDR2 (germline): MNHEY, SVGAGI. CDR3 length: 15 amino acids. Trimming stripped 2 bases from V and 9 bases from J, with 19 bases between. This clone was counted a single time. The antigen remains unidentified. This chain joins TRBV6-5 and TRBJ1-1, with a possible D match to TRBD1 (6 bases). The receptor's source is an adult in good health. Sample: peripheral blood, taken on day 0 of AZD1222 vaccination. The CDR3 reads CASSYETTQGKKAFF. CDR3 DNA sequence: TGTGCCAGCAGTTACGAAACCACGCAGGGGAAGAAAGCTTTCTTT.